This TCR beta chain was identified during a study of monozygotic twins with inflammatory bowel disease. Study-level points and caveats: With inverse Simpson as the measure, TCRbeta diversity was lower in IBD patients than in healthy co-twins. Among IBD patients, fewer clonotypes were shared with others than among healthy twins, especially with disease activity.

CDR1 SGHRS and CDR2 YFSETQ come from the germline V gene. This CDR3 region has 16 residues. An amount of about 3,300 ng of total RNA was used for each TCR library. Each CDR3 protein gets one entry in TCRdb, which reprocessed the 5' RACE reads and gives no DNA. In total, the table holds fewer than 550,000 distinct CDR3 sequences. On this clonotype: The antigen remains unidentified.

The V call is TRBV5-1, the J call TRBJ2-2; TCRdb's assignment of TRBD2 cannot be checked, as there is no DNA. This TCR was sampled from a human donor with ulcerative colitis or Crohn's disease, or a healthy co-twin of an affected twin (not recorded which). The source material was blood. This chain's CDR3 is CASSFLAGVNTGELFF.